Listed below are T cell receptor beta chains from one sample, sequenced in a study of blood T cell repertoires in COVID-19. Method: immunoSEQ multiplex PCR; TCRdb's copy keeps in-frame clones and lacks some. The sample has fewer than 25,000 clones; more than 80% are singletons. Sequencing used peripheral blood. These receptors all stem from a human donor in a cohort sampled during active COVID-19. The CDR3 runs from the conserved cysteine through the conserved F or W. Each record gives: J gene, clone size, D gene, V gene, CDR3 protein, CDR3 DNA. A D gene is named only where the DNA matches it firmly. Clone size is stated in some rows and not others, as once, few, many or a class when expanded.

>TRBJ1-2|.|TRBD1|TRBV25-1
CASSAYTGGANYGYTF
TGTGCCAGCAGTGCATACACAGGGGGCGCTAACTATGGCTACACCTTC
>TRBJ2-6|.|.|TRBV7-9
CASSLRRDFSGANVLTF
TGTGCCAGCAGCTTAAGGCGGGACTTCTCTGGGGCCAACGTCCTGACTTTC
>TRBJ2-1|.|TRBD1|TRBV14
CASSQDRGLVEQFF
TGTGCCAGCAGCCAAGACAGGGGGCTGGTTGAGCAGTTCTTC
>TRBJ1-4|.|TRBD1|TRBV7-6
CASSSRGGTVNEKLFF
TGTGCCAGCAGCTCAAGAGGTGGGACAGTTAATGAAAAACTGTTTTTT
>TRBJ2-2|once|TRBD1|TRBV27
CASSLRTGSGTGELFF
TGTGCCAGCAGTTTACGGACAGGGTCGGGCACCGGGGAGCTGTTTTTT
>TRBJ1-2|.|TRBD1|TRBV6-5
CASRRRGLNYGYTF
TGTGCCAGCAGGCGTAGGGGGCTTAACTATGGCTACACCTTC
>TRBJ1-1|.|.|TRBV2
CASSDRVEYTEAFF
TGTGCCAGCAGTGACAGGGTAGAGTACACTGAAGCTTTCTTT
>TRBJ2-7|.|.|TRBV30
CAWSVGSAYEQYF
TGTGCCTGGAGTGTAGGTAGCGCCTACGAGCAGTACTTC
>TRBJ1-2|.|TRBD1|TRBV6-5
CASTGTGGVLNGYTF
TGTGCCAGCACCGGGACAGGGGGGGTTTTAAATGGCTACACCTTC
>TRBJ1-5|.|TRBD1|TRBV5-1
CASSFGQGSNQPQHF
TGCGCCAGCAGCTTTGGACAGGGTAGCAATCAGCCCCAGCATTTT
>TRBJ2-3|.|TRBD1|TRBV7-9
CASSRGTGGSTDTQYF
TGTGCCAGCAGCAGAGGGACAGGGGGTAGCACAGATACGCAGTATTTT
>TRBJ2-2|.|.|TRBV2
CASSEEQGMGGELFF
TGTGCCAGCAGTGAAGAACAGGGAATGGGCGGGGAGCTGTTTTTT
>TRBJ2-3|.|TRBD2|TRBV3-1/TRBV3-2
CASSPGLAGGPETTDTQYF
TGTGCCAGCAGCCCGGGACTAGCGGGGGGGCCCGAGACCACAGATACGCAGTATTTT
>TRBJ2-3|.|TRBD1|TRBV7-2
CATRDSITDTQYF
TGTGCCACCAGGGACAGCATAACAGATACGCAGTATTTT
>TRBJ1-3|.|TRBD1|TRBV7-9
CASSRTGAGNTIYF
TGTGCCAGCAGCCGAACAGGGGCTGGAAACACCATATATTTT
>TRBJ2-7|.|TRBD1|TRBV18
CASSPGTGSEQYF
TGTGCCAGCTCACCAGGGACAGGGAGCGAGCAGTACTTC
>TRBJ2-7|.|TRBD1|TRBV7-2
CASSEGTGGLYEQYF
TGTGCCAGCAGCGAGGGGACAGGGGGCCTCTACGAGCAGTACTTC
>TRBJ1-1|.|.|TRBV5-5
CASSLDQGFRPEAFF
TGTGCCAGCAGCTTGGACCAGGGGTTTAGGCCTGAAGCTTTCTTT
>TRBJ2-3|once|.|TRBV9
CASSVGALSGTDTQYF
TGTGCCAGCAGCGTAGGGGCGCTCTCTGGCACAGATACGCAGTATTTT
>TRBJ2-5|few|.|TRBV14
CASSERQAPNQLQYF
TGTGCCAGCAGCGAACGGCAGGCCCCCAACCAGTTGCAATACTTC
>TRBJ2-3|.|TRBD1|TRBV6-5
CASSIQGAISYTQYF
TGTGCCAGCAGTATCCAGGGGGCCATATCCTATACGCAGTATTTT
>TRBJ2-1|.|TRBD2|TRBV14
CASSQVGLAGGDNEQFF
TGTGCCAGCAGCCAAGTAGGACTAGCGGGAGGCGACAATGAGCAGTTCTTC
>TRBJ2-1|.|.|TRBV19
CASSVPGNEQFF
TGTGCCAGTAGCGTGCCGGGCAATGAGCAGTTCTTC
>TRBJ1-1|once|.|TRBV11-3
CASSLSGMNTEAFF
TGTGCCAGCAGCTTAAGCGGAATGAACACTGAAGCTTTCTTT
>TRBJ2-2|.|TRBD1|TRBV7-3
CASSPTGGYTGELFF
TGTGCCAGCAGCCCGACAGGGGGGTACACCGGGGAGCTGTTTTTT
>TRBJ2-5|.|TRBD2|TRBV29-1
CSVEDGAGGSQPQYF
TGCAGCGTTGAAGACGGCGCGGGGGGCTCTCAACCCCAGTACTTC
>TRBJ2-5|.|TRBD2|TRBV2
CASSEARGSGGRGETQYF
TGTGCCAGCAGTGAAGCGAGGGGGAGCGGGGGACGGGGAGAGACCCAGTACTTC
>TRBJ1-4|.|.|TRBV10-3
CAISARAANEKLFF
TGTGCCATCAGTGCGAGGGCGGCTAATGAAAAACTGTTTTTT
>TRBJ2-1|once|TRBD1|TRBV7-9
CASSTRGDRVRDEQFF
TGTGCCAGCAGCACGCGCGGGGACAGGGTCCGCGATGAGCAGTTCTTC
>TRBJ2-7|.|TRBD2|TRBV7-8
CASSLASGGAYEQYF
TGTGCCAGCAGCTTGGCGAGCGGGGGGGCCTACGAGCAGTACTTC
>TRBJ2-5|.|TRBD1|TRBV24-1
CATKGQGAQGETQYF
TGTGCCACCAAAGGACAGGGGGCGCAAGGGGAGACCCAGTACTTC
>TRBJ2-6|.|.|TRBV24-1
CATSGGGDGANVLTF
TGTGCCACCAGTGGGGGGGGCGACGGGGCCAACGTCCTGACTTTC
>TRBJ1-6|.|TRBD1|TRBV4-1
CASSQTGGVNSPLHF
TGCGCCAGCAGCCAAACAGGGGGCGTGAATTCACCCCTCCACTTT
>TRBJ2-7|once|.|TRBV7-8
CASSITGVGSYEQYF
TGTGCCAGCAGCATCACCGGAGTTGGCTCCTACGAGCAGTACTTC
>TRBJ1-4|.|.|TRBV24-1
CATSDSQGTNEKLFF
TGTGCCACCAGTGACTCACAGGGTACTAATGAAAAACTGTTTTTT
>TRBJ2-1|.|TRBD1|TRBV5-8
CASSLQQGIHEQFF
TGTGCCAGCAGCTTGCAACAGGGGATCCATGAGCAGTTCTTC
>TRBJ2-2|once|.|TRBV5-1
CASTTEGGTGELFF
TGCGCCAGCACGACAGAAGGGGGAACGGGGGAGCTGTTTTTT
>TRBJ2-3|.|TRBD2|TRBV29-1
CSESSGGIGDTQYF
TGCAGCGAGTCTAGCGGGGGGATTGGAGATACGCAGTATTTT
>TRBJ2-3|once|.|TRBV9
CASQPGLNTDTQYF
TGTGCCAGCCAGCCGGGACTTAACACAGATACGCAGTATTTT
>TRBJ2-1|.|TRBD2|TRBV4-3
CASSRSGRGYNEQFF
TGCGCCAGCAGCCGCAGCGGGAGGGGGTACAATGAGCAGTTCTTC
>TRBJ1-1|.|.|TRBV18
CASSPETANTEAFF
TGTGCCAGCTCACCAGAGACAGCCAACACTGAAGCTTTCTTT
>TRBJ2-3|.|TRBD2|TRBV5-1
CASSLDGLVPDTQYF
TGCGCCAGCAGCTTGGATGGACTAGTTCCAGATACGCAGTATTTT
>TRBJ2-3|.|TRBD2|TRBV5-1
CASSPGLVGSTDTQYF
TGCGCCAGCAGCCCCGGACTAGTTGGAAGTACAGATACGCAGTATTTT
>TRBJ1-1|.|.|TRBV7-6
CASSSQGYTEAFF
TGTGCCAGCAGCTCCCAGGGGTACACTGAAGCTTTCTTT
>TRBJ2-7|.|TRBD2|TRBV4-2
CASSQELAGLYEQYF
TGTGCCAGCAGCCAAGAGCTAGCGGGGTTATACGAGCAGTACTTC
>TRBJ1-2|.|.|TRBV2
CASSEKGGYGYTF
TGTGCCAGCAGTGAAAAAGGGGGCTATGGCTACACCTTC
>TRBJ1-5|once|.|TRBV7-2
CASSLPGNQPQHF
TGTGCCAGCAGTCTGCCAGGGAATCAGCCCCAGCATTTT
>TRBJ2-1|once|.|TRBV24-1
CATSDPVGGYSYNEQFF
TGTGCCACCAGTGATCCTGTGGGCGGGTACTCTTACAATGAGCAGTTCTTC
>TRBJ2-7|.|.|TRBV2
CASSAPRGVLYEQYF
TGTGCCAGCAGTGCCCCCAGGGGGGTCTTATACGAGCAGTACTTC
>TRBJ1-5|once|.|TRBV7-9
CASSLWNRDVSNSNQPQHF
TGTGCCAGCAGCTTATGGAACAGGGACGTTTCGAATAGCAATCAGCCCCAGCATTTT
>TRBJ1-4|.|TRBD1|TRBV6-6
CASSSDRAVKKLFF
TGTGCCAGCAGTAGCGACAGGGCGGTGAAAAAACTGTTTTTT
>TRBJ1-5|few|TRBD1|TRBV28
CASQYRGNQPQHF
TGTGCCAGCCAATACAGGGGTAATCAGCCCCAGCATTTT
>TRBJ2-3|.|TRBD1|TRBV9
CASSVVGTGGTDTQYF
TGTGCCAGCAGCGTCGTTGGGACAGGGGGTACAGATACGCAGTATTTT
>TRBJ2-4|once|.|TRBV13
CASSPRPGYLAKNIQYF
TGTGCCAGCAGCCCAAGACCGGGGTATTTAGCCAAAAACATTCAGTACTTC